One and the same sample provided the 2 T cell receptor beta chains below, sequenced in a study of cytomegalovirus exposure and HLA in healthy donors. The protocol was immunoSEQ multiplex PCR, while the TCRdb copy is restricted to in-frame clones and leaves out a portion. The data hold some 250,000 clones, with around 87% observed a single time. The sequenced sample was PBMCs. The receptor set was obtained from a woman younger than 45 in good health and CMV-seropositive.

This clone has more than one count but fewer than ten. The chain recombines TRBV7-9 with TRBJ2-5; D is undetermined. This CDR3 is built from 13 residues. Trimming stripped 3 bases from V and 5 bases from J, with 10 bases between. Germline lookup yields CDR1 SEHNR and CDR2 FQNEAQ (reference sequence). The CDR3 here is CASSFEEEETQYF. For the CDR3, the DNA is TGTGCCAGCAGCTTCGAAGAGGAGGAGACCCAGTACTTC. The variable domain in full, completed from reference TRBV7-9 and TRBJ2-5, reads DTGVSQNPRHKITKRGQNVTFRCDPISEHNRLYWYRQTLGQGPEFLTYFQNEAQLEKSRLLSDRFSAERPKGSFSTLEIQRTEQGDSAMYLCASSFEEEETQYFGPGTRLLVL.

The chain is built from TRBV10-3 and TRBJ1-1, with 9 bases fitting TRBD1. In germline, CDR1 is ENHRY, CDR2 SYGVKD. V lost 2 bases and J lost 1; bases outside the gene matches: 2. The CDR3 extends over 15 amino acids. This CDR3 is CAISETGGWNTEAFF. The CDR3 DNA sequence: TGTGCCATCAGTGAGACAGGGGGCTGGAACACTGAAGCTTTCTTT.